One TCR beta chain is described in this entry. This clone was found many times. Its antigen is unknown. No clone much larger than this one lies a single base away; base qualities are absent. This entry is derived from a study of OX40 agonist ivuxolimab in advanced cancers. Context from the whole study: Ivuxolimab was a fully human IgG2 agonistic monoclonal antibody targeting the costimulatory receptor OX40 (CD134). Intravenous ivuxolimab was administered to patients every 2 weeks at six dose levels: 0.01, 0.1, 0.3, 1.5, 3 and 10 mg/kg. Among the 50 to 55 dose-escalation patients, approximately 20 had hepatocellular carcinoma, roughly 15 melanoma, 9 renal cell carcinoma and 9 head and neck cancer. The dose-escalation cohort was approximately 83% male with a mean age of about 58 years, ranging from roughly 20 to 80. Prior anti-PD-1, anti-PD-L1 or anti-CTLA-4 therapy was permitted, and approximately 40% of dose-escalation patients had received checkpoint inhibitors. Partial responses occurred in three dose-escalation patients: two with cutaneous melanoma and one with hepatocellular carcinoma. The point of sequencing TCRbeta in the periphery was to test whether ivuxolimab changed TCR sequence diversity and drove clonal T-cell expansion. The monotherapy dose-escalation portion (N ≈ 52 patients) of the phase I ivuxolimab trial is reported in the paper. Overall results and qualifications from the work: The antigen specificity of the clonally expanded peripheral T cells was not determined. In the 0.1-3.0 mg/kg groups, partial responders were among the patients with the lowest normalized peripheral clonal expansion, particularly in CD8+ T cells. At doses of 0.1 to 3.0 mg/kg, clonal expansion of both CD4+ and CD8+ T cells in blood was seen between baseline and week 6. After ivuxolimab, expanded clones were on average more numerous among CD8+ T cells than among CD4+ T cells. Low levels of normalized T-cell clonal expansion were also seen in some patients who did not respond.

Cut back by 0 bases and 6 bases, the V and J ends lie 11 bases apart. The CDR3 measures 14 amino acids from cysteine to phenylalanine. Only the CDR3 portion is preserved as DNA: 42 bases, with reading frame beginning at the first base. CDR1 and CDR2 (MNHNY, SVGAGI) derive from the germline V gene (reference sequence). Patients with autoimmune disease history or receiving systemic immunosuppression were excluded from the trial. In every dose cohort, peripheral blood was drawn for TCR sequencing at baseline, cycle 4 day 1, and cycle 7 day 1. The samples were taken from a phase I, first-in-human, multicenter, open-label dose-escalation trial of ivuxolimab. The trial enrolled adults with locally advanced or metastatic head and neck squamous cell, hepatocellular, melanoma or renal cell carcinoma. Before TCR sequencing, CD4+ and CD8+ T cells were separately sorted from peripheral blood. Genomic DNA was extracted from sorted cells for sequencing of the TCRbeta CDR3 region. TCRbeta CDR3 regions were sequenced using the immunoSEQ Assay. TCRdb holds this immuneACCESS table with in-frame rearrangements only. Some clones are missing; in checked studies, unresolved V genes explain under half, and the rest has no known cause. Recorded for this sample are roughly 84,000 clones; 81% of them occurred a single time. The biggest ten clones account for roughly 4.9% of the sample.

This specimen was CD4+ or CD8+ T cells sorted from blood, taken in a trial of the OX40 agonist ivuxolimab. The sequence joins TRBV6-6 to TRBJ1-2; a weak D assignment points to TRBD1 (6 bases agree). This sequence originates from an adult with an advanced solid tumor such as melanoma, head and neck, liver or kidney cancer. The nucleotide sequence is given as TGTGCCAGCAGTTACTCGCGGGGGCTGGATGGCTACACCTTC. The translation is CASSYSRGLDGYTF.